The rows below give T cell receptor beta chains drawn from one sample of a study of blood T cell repertoires in COVID-19. Assay used: immunoSEQ multiplex PCR; TCRdb lists only in-frame clones, some missing. Here the sample spans about 150,000 clones, roughly 87% being singletons. Sequencing was done on a sample of peripheral blood. The receptors originated from a human donor in a cohort sampled during active COVID-19. Each CDR3 is given without its conserved first and last residue. The order of the fields is clone size, V gene, CDR3 protein. Some rows mark clone size as missing; the rest say once, few, many or name a class of expanded clone.

once	TRBV19	ASSIDLARGGYGYT
.	TRBV30	AWSVIKAGGSREQF
.	TRBV3-1/TRBV3-2	ASSSVLSNQPQH
.	TRBV19	ASSMYRDSSGNTIY
.	TRBV5-5	ASSSGTGDTDTQY
.	TRBV4-3	ASSRLPSGGTDTQY
few	TRBV2	ASRLNSNQPQH
once	TRBV19	ASSISAGLLVHYEQY
.	TRBV29-1	SVGGRGVNTEAF
.	TRBV12-3/TRBV12-4	ASSLDTYEQY
once	TRBV4-1	ASSQGRFNQPQH
few	TRBV4-1	ASSQPLDRAEAF
.	TRBV28	ASSFRAPPDEQY
.	TRBV18	ASSPPPRQGLNEQY
.	TRBV2	ASIPKGTSGYEQY
few	TRBV7-8	ASSFQGYEQY
.	TRBV11-3	ASSLRSADYEQY
.	TRBV28	ASSLHPGQAEAF
.	TRBV30	AFGRGSGTDTQY
.	TRBV5-5	ASSLRDRGLDEQY
.	TRBV28	ASSVMGQGSYEQY
.	TRBV28	ASSSPGEEIGAF
.	TRBV7-9	ASSLEGAGYEQY
.	TRBV12-2	ASRPVVVQGNSSNQPQH
.	TRBV29-1	SVEKGAASYNEQF
.	TRBV19	ASSIFLGAPYGYT
.	TRBV4-2	ASSQPLTGHNEKLF
.	TRBV27	ASSLRGREGETQY
.	TRBV11-2	ASSTPGTGVTEAF
.	TRBV28	ASRRQGLSEQY
.	TRBV11-1	ASSLDVGDGYT
.	TRBV28	ASSDVAQGGLYEQY
.	TRBV28	ASSLPRGHEQY
.	TRBV7-9	ASSLVREGYEQY
.	TRBV7-6	ASSPGPSALLTQY
.	TRBV6-5	ASQKRGREQY
.	TRBV19	ASSSTGDGEKLF
once	TRBV19	ASSPRTGGVGYAPPAKNIQY